These T cell receptor beta chains were read from a single sample in a study of blood T cell repertoires in COVID-19. Measured with immunoSEQ multiplex PCR; TCRdb has only the in-frame clones, and not every one. Of over 200,000 clones listed, around four fifths are singletons. What was sequenced was peripheral blood. These receptors originate from a woman older than 75 with active or convalescent COVID-19. Each CDR3 is given with its conserved first and last residue. D genes are given only for firm matches. The listing skips clone size in some rows; elsewhere it reads once, few, many or a size class.

TGTGCCAGCAGCCAGAGAACAGGTAGCAATCAGCCCCAGCATTTT	CASSQRTGSNQPQHF	NA	TRBJ1-5	NA	15	TRBV3-1/TRBV3-2
TGTGCCAGCAGTTACGGCCAGGGTGGTCAGCCCCAGCATTTT	CASSYGQGGQPQHF	NA	TRBJ1-5	NA	14	TRBV6-6
TGTGCCAGCAGCTTAGAACAGGGCGTAGGCTCTGGAAACACCATATATTTT	CASSLEQGVGSGNTIYF	NA	TRBJ1-3	NA	17	TRBV7-9
TGCGCCAGCAGCCAAGATTGGGGGGCCCCGGGACTAGCGGGATTGGAGACCCAGTACTTC	CASSQDWGAPGLAGLETQYF	TRBD2	TRBJ2-5	NA	20	TRBV4-1
TGTGCCAGCAGCGTAGGTCCCGCGGCAGGGGGCGCGTACGAGCAGTACTTC	CASSVGPAAGGAYEQYF	TRBD1	TRBJ2-7	NA	17	TRBV9
TGTGCCAGCTCACCACTTGCCGGGACAGGCGCAAACTATGGCTACACCTTC	CASSPLAGTGANYGYTF	TRBD1	TRBJ1-2	NA	17	TRBV18
TGTGCCACCAGTGCGAGTAGCGGGAGTCGAGAGACCCAGTACTTC	CATSASSGSRETQYF	TRBD2	TRBJ2-5	NA	15	TRBV24-1
TGTGCCAGCAGGGGGCCGACCGGACCCTTGAGCCACGAGCAGTACTTC	CASRGPTGPLSHEQYF	NA	TRBJ2-7	NA	16	TRBV2
TGCGCCAGCAGCTTTTCAGCAGGGGCAACTAATGAAAAACTGTTTTTT	CASSFSAGATNEKLFF	NA	TRBJ1-4	NA	16	TRBV5-1
TGTGCCAGCAGCCCCTGGGGGTCGCGGGGACAGGGTAACACCGGGGAGCTGTTTTTT	CASSPWGSRGQGNTGELFF	TRBD1	TRBJ2-2	once	19	TRBV3-1/TRBV3-2